A single sample is the source of the 13 T cell receptor beta chains below, sequenced in a study of Graves' ophthalmopathy and Graves' hyperthyroidism. Using RNA transcripts, the TCR beta CDR3 regions were amplified. An initial RT-PCR round employing HTBI primers preceded a second-round multiplex PCR. MiXCR, applied by TCRdb to the multiplex PCR reads, yields one record per CDR3 protein. The sample carries around 1.1 million distinct CDR3 sequences, about 38% recorded once. Input material: peripheral blood or thyroid tissue (not recorded which). The source is an adult man with Graves' hyperthyroidism.

This chain joins TRBV20-1 and TRBJ2-7; 11 bases map to TRBD2. The CDR3 runs to 17 residues. Trimming removed 3 bases from V and 3 bases from J; junction bases left unmatched: 13. Germline lookup yields CDR1 DFQATT and CDR2 SNEGSKA (reference sequence). The CDR3 sequence is CSASGRLAGGINYEQYF. The CDR3 DNA sequence: TGCAGTGCTAGTGGGCGTCTAGCGGGGGGTATTAACTACGAGCAGTACTTC.

This clonotype was picked up many times. The chain joins TRBV4-3 to TRBJ2-5, with 7 bases fitting TRBD1. Losses at the gene ends were 1 base for V and 3 bases for J; bases not matched to a gene: 2. The CDR3 has 14 amino acids. CDR1 and CDR2 from the germline V gene are LGHNA and YSLEER. The CDR3 spells CASSQGTGKETQYF. CDR3 in DNA: TGCGCCAGCAGCCAAGGGACAGGCAAAGAGACCCAGTACTTC.

This clonotype was detected a few times. The chain links TRBV13 to TRBJ2-7; D is possibly TRBD1 (5 bases). This CDR3 comprises 14 residues. Trimming left V 1 base short and J 2 bases short, with 9 bases between. Germline-derived CDR1 and CDR2 are PRHDT and FYEKMQ (reference sequence). CDR3: CASSLVRQTYEQYF. The CDR3 nucleotides read TGTGCCAGCAGCTTAGTAAGACAGACCTACGAGCAGTACTTC.

This clonotype was observed many times. The chain recombines TRBV25-1 with TRBJ1-2; 10 nucleotides line up with TRBD1. CDR1 and CDR2 (germline): MGHDK, SYGVNS. The CDR3 runs to 17 residues. The J segment lost 6 bases and the V segment lost 2 bases, leaving 12 bases of the junction unmatched. CDR3 in amino acids: CASSEARPGQGLDGYTF. The CDR3, as DNA: TGTGCCAGCAGTGAAGCTCGACCGGGACAGGGGTTGGATGGCTACACCTTC.

This clonotype was observed at least ten times. The gene calls are TRBV7-2 and TRBJ2-5, with 7 positions matching TRBD2. This CDR3 has 16 residues. The germline gives CDR1 SGHTA, CDR2 FQGNSA. The ends lost 5 bases at V and 0 bases at J; junction bases unmatched: 9. In DNA form, the CDR3 reads TGTGCCAGCAGCGCCGGGACTACCGCGTACCAAGAGACCCAGTACTTC. Residues: CASSAGTTAYQETQYF.

This chain links TRBV15 with TRBJ2-5; TRBD2 might be the D (5 bases). CDR1 and CDR2 (germline): LNHNV, YYDKDF (reference sequence). This CDR3 is built from 14 residues. Trimming removed 2 bases at V and 5 bases at J, with 12 bases between. Written as DNA, the CDR3 is TGTGCCACCAGCAGACCCGGTCGGGATGAGACCCAGTACTTC. This sequence encodes CATSRPGRDETQYF.

This clonotype was observed a few times. J is TRBJ2-6 and V is TRBV7-9; D is undetermined. Germline lookup yields CDR1 SEHNR and CDR2 FQNEAQ (reference sequence). This CDR3 is built from 15 residues. The germline V and J ends were trimmed by 4 bases and 1 base, with 8 bases remaining between them. The CDR3 nucleotides read TGTGCCAGCAGCTGGTTACTATCTGGGGCCAACGTCCTGACTTTC. Translating it yields CASSWLLSGANVLTF. Full variable domain (rest looked up from reference TRBV7-9 and TRBJ2-6): DTGVSQNPRHKITKRGQNVTFRCDPISEHNRLYWYRQTLGQGPEFLTYFQNEAQLEKSRLLSDRFSAERPKGSFSTLEIQRTEQGDSAMYLCASSWLLSGANVLTFGAGSRLTVL.

This chain uses TRBV4-3 with TRBJ2-7, with TRBD1 identical over 8 bases. The CDR3 length is 16 residues. The junction had 9 bases not matched to a gene; V was cut back by 3 bases and J by 2 bases. In germline, CDR1 is LGHNA, CDR2 YSLEER. The DNA for the CDR3 is TGCGCCAGCAGCCAGGCGACAGGGGCGCAGGCCTACGAGCAGTACTTC. Its translation: CASSQATGAQAYEQYF.

This clonotype was recorded many times. This chain connects TRBV7-2 to TRBJ2-6, with 7 bases identical to TRBD2. The germline CDR1 and CDR2 sequences are SGHTA and FQGNSA. The CDR3 contains 18 residues. V was pared by 2 bases and J by 0 bases, with 7 bases of the junction left unmatched. This CDR3 reads CASSLMGGGFSGANVLTF. The CDR3 nucleotides read TGTGCCAGCAGCTTAATGGGCGGGGGATTCTCTGGGGCCAACGTCCTGACTTTC.

This chain uses TRBV7-2 with TRBJ2-2, with unresolved D. V was shortened by 2 bases and J by 2 bases, with 9 bases between the two germline ends. Germline V gene lookup returns CDR1 SGHTA and CDR2 FQGNSA. The CDR3 has 15 amino acids. The CDR3 DNA follows: TGTGCCAGCAGCTTACACAACGGAAACACCGGGGAGCTGTTTTTT. It codes for CASSLHNGNTGELFF.

This clonotype came up a few times. The chain has TRBV5-6 and TRBJ2-6, with D possibly being TRBD1 (6 bases). CDR3 length: 16 residues. V gave up 4 bases and J gave up 0 bases, with 11 bases separating them. Germline V gene lookup returns CDR1 SGHDT and CDR2 YYEEEE. In DNA form, the CDR3 reads TGTGCCAGCAGCACACAGGGTAGCTCTGGGGCCAACGTCCTGACTTTC. Translated, it gives CASSTQGSSGANVLTF.

Regarding this clonotype: This could be a read error, since a much larger clone is one nucleotide away. The chain employs TRBV24-1 and TRBJ2-7; the D call may be TRBD1 or TRBD2 (5 bases each). Germline V gene sequence: CDR1 KGHDR, CDR2 SFDVKD. The CDR3 covers 14 residues. Trimming took off 6 bases at V and 5 bases at J, with 16 bases between the two ends. As DNA, the CDR3 is TGTGCCACCAGTTACTCGGGGCAGGTCAACGAGCAGTACTTC. Protein sequence: CATSYSGQVNEQYF.

V gene TRBV6-5 combines with J gene TRBJ2-7; TRBD1 aligns across 7 bases. The CDR3 consists of 14 residues. Germline assignment: CDR1 MNHEY and CDR2 SVGAGI. V gave up 6 bases and J gave up 3 bases; unmatched junction bases: 8. For the CDR3, the DNA is TGTGCCAGCAGCGAGACAGGGTTTATCTACGAGCAGTACTTC. Residues: CASSETGFIYEQYF.